This T cell receptor (beta chain) was identified in a study of PD-L1 blockade in urothelial cancer. Study-wide context: Atezolizumab therapy began for patients in about 2014, dosed at 1,200 mg intravenously every 3 weeks. T cells numbered a median of 141,255 in the blood samples.

Time point indicated: pretreatment peripheral blood. Sampling of each patient yielded between 1 and 8 specimens, collected pretreatment and on-treatment. Some clones are missing from TCRdb's copy, which holds only in-frame ones; the method was immunoSEQ multiplex PCR. This sample carries about 87,000 clones, about 89% of them seen once, and the ten largest clones take roughly 0.99%. The CDR3 is 14 amino acids. V shed 7 bases and J shed 6 bases, with 16 bases lying between them. Germline CDR1 reads MDHEN; CDR2 reads SYDVKM. The specimen was PBMCs, collected around atezolizumab (anti-PD-L1) treatment. The V call is TRBV28, the J call TRBJ1-5, with D uncertain. The receptor was isolated from a woman older than 75 with urothelial cancer. CDR3 sequence reads: CASTWPHGSQPQHF. As DNA, the CDR3 is TGTGCCAGCACCTGGCCCCATGGCAGTCAGCCCCAGCATTTT. Full variable domain (rest looked up from reference TRBV28 and TRBJ1-5): DVKVTQSSRYLVKRTGEKVFLECVQDMDHENMFWYRQDPGLGLRLIYFSYDVKMKEKGDIPEGYSVSREKKERFSLILESASTNQTSMYLCASTWPHGSQPQHFGDGTRLSIL.